This T cell receptor beta chain was captured in a study of identical twins. TCRdb analysed the 5' RACE reads with MiXCR anew, one entry per CDR3 protein. The sample yields 200,000 to 250,000 distinct CDR3 sequences, 5% to 7% seen once. The CDR3 is 15 residues long. V shed 4 bases, J shed 5 bases, and the junction held 3 bases outside the gene matches. Germline CDR1 is MNHEY and CDR2 is SVGAGI. Separately, the same data were catalogued under a study of T cells expressing NK-cell markers.

The chain carries TRBV6-5 and TRBJ2-5; 14 positions match TRBD2. This TCR came from a woman younger than 35 in good health. What was sequenced was CD8+ T cells sorted from blood. CDR3 amino acids: CASSLRTSGGETQYF. In nucleotides, the CDR3 is TGTGCCAGCAGTTTGAGGACTAGCGGGGGGGAGACCCAGTACTTC.